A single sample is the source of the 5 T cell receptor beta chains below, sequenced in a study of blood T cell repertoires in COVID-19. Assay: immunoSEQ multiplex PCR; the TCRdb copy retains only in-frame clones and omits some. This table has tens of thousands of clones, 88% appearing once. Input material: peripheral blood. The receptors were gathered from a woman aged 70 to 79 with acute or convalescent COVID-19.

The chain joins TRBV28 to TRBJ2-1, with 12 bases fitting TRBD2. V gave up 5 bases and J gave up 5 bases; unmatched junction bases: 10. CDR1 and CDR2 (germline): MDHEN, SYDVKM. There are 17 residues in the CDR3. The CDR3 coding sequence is TGTGCCAGCAGTACTCTACTAGCGGGGGGAAAGGACAATGAGCAGTTCTTC. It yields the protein CASSTLLAGGKDNEQFF.

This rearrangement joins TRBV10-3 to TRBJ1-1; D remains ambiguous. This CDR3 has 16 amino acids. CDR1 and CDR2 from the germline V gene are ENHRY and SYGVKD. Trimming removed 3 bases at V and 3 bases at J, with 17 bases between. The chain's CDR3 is CAISDAGSWRDTEAFF. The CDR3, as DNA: TGTGCCATCAGTGATGCCGGCAGCTGGCGGGACACTGAAGCTTTCTTT.

As DNA, the CDR3 is TGTGCCAGCAGCTTAGAGAGGGGGCCTGGCTACACCTTC. Translating it yields CASSLERGPGYTF. The chain joins TRBV7-2 to TRBJ1-2; the match to TRBD1 covers 7 bases. The junction had 3 bases not matched to a gene; V was cut back by 1 base and J by 7 bases. From germline, CDR1 is SGHTA and CDR2 FQGNSA. The CDR3 is 13 amino acids.

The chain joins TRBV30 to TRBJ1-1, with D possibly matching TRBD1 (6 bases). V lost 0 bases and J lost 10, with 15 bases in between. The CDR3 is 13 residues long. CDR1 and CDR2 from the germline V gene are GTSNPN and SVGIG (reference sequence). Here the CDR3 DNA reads TGTGCCTGGAGTGTACAGGGCACTTTGAGAGCTTTCTTT. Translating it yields CAWSVQGTLRAFF.

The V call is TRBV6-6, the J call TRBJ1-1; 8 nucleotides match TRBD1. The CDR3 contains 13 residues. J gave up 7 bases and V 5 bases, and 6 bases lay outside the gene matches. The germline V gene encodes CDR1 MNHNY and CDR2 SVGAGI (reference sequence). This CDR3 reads CASSRQGSFEAFF. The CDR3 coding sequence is TGTGCCAGCAGTAGACAGGGGAGCTTTGAAGCTTTCTTT.